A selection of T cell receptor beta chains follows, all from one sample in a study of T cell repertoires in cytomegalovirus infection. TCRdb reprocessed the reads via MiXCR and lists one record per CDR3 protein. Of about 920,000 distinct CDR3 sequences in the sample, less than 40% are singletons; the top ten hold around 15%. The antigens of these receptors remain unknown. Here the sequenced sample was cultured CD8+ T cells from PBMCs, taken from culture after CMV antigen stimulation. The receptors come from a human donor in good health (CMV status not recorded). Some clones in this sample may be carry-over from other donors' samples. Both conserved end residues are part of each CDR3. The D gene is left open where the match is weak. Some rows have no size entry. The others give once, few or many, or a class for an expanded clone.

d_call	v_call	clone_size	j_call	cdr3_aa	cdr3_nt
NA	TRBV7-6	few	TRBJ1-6	CASSPLGTYNSPLHF	TGTGCCAGCAGCCCTTTGGGAACCTATAATTCACCCCTCCACTTT
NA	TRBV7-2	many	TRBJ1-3	CASIKPDSGNTIYF	TGTGCCAGCATCAAACCAGACTCTGGAAACACCATATATTTT
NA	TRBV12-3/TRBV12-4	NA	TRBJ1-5	CASSSDSSPRSPQHF	TGTGCCAGCAGTTCCGACAGCTCTCCGCGGTCGCCCCAGCATTTT
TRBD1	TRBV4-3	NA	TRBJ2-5	CASSPQSTGHEGETQYF	TGCGCCAGCAGCCCTCAGTCGACAGGGCATGAAGGAGAGACCCAGTACTTC
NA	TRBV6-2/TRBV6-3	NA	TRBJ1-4	CASSSPGRILNEKLFF	TGTGCCAGCAGTTCCCCCGGACGGATACTTAATGAAAAACTGTTTTTT
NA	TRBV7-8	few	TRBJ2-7	CASSSELSSYEQYF	TGTGCCAGCAGCTCCGAGCTCAGCTCCTACGAGCAGTACTTC
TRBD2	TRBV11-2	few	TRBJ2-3	CASSFRLAGVASTDTQYF	TGTGCCAGCAGCTTTAGACTAGCGGGGGTGGCTAGCACAGATACGCAGTATTTT
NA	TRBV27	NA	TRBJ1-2	CASGRAAQVHGYTF	TGTGCCAGCGGAAGGGCCGCACAAGTTCACGGCTACACCTTC
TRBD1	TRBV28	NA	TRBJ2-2	CASSLNPDRGNTGELFF	TGTGCCAGCAGCCTCAATCCGGACAGGGGGAACACCGGGGAGCTGTTTTTT
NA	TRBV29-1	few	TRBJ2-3	CSVEPRGGQTDTQYF	TGCAGCGTGGAACCGAGGGGGGGGCAAACAGATACGCAGTATTTT
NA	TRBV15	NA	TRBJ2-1	CATSAGAGSSYNEQFF	TGTGCCACCAGCGCCGGGGCGGGAAGCTCCTACAATGAGCAGTTCTTC
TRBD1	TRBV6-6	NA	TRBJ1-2	CASSSTGTALANYGYTF	TGTGCCAGCAGTTCAACGGGGACAGCACTTGCTAACTATGGCTACACCTTC
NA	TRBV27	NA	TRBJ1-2	CASSFPGGHGYTF	TGTGCCAGCAGTTTCCCCGGGGGCCATGGCTACACCTTC
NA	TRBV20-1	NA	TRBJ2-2	CSQIRGTGELFF	TGCAGCCAGATCCGGGGGACCGGGGAGCTGTTTTTT
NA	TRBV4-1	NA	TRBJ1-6	CASSHPRGFSPLHF	TGCGCCAGCAGCCACCCTCGGGGTTTTTCACCCCTCCACTTT
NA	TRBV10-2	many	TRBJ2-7	CAVADDAYEQYF	TGCGCCGTAGCCGATGATGCCTACGAGCAGTACTTC
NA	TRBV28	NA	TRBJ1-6	CASSLPRSNSPLHF	TGTGCCAGCAGTTTACCCCGGTCGAATTCACCCCTCCACTTT
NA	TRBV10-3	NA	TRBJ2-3	CAIRPGTNNQLTTDTQYF	TGTGCCATCAGGCCCGGGACGAATAACCAGTTAACCACAGATACGCAGTATTTT
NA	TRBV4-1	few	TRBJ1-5	CASSHHLRGGQPQHF	TGCGCCAGCAGCCACCACCTACGGGGGGGGCAGCCCCAGCATTTT
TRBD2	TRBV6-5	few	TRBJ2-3	CASSYSSSGGADTQYF	TGTGCCAGCAGTTACTCGAGTAGCGGGGGCGCAGATACGCAGTATTTT
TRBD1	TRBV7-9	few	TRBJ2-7	CASSPEPGQGDEQYF	TGTGCCAGCAGCCCCGAGCCGGGACAGGGTGACGAGCAGTACTTC
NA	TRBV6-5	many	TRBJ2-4	CASSYSAGLRAKNIQYF	TGTGCCAGCAGTTACTCGGCAGGGTTGCGAGCCAAAAACATTCAGTACTTC
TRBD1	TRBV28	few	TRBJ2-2	CASSPYLTGTGELFF	TGTGCCAGCAGTCCTTACCTGACAGGGACCGGGGAGCTGTTTTTT